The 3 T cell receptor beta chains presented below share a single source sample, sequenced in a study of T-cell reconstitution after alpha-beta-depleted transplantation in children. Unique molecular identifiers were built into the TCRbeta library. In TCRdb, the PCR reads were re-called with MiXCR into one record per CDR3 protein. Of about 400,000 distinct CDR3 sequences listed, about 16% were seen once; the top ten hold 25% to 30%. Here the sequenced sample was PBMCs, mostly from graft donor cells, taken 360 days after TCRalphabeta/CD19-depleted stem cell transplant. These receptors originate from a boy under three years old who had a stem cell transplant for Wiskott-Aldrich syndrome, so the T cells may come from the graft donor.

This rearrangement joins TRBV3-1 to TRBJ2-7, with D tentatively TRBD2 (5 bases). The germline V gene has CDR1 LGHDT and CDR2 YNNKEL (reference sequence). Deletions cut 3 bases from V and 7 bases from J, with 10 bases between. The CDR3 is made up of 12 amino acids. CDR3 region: CASSQGEREQYF. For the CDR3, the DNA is TGTGCCAGCAGCCAGGGAGAACGGGAGCAGTACTTC.

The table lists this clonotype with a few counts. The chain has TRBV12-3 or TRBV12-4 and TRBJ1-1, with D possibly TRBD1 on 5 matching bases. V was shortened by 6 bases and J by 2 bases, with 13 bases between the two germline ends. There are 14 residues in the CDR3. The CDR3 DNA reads TGTGCCAGCAGCCCGGACAACCGAAACACTGAAGCTTTCTTT. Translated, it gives CASSPDNRNTEAFF.

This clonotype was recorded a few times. The chain's CDR3 is CASSLASGAFRSYEQYF. As DNA, the CDR3 is TGTGCCAGCAGCTTAGCTAGCGGGGCTTTTCGCTCCTACGAGCAGTACTTC. V and J are TRBV7-9 and TRBJ2-7; 8 nucleotides align to TRBD2. The CDR3 is made up of 17 amino acids. Germline V lookup: CDR1 SEHNR, CDR2 FQNEAQ (reference sequence). V shed 0 bases, J shed 0 bases, and the junction held 7 bases outside the gene matches.